This TCR beta chain was retrieved from a study of control samples from healthy donors and cancer patients. Measured with immunoSEQ multiplex PCR; TCRdb has only the in-frame clones, and not every one. The specimen's table records some 180,000 clones. Deletions cut 4 bases from V and 1 base from J, with 14 bases between. The CDR3 contains 16 residues. Germline CDR1 is MGHRA and CDR2 is YSYEKL. This receptor was obtained from a woman in her thirties in good health. The chain links TRBV4-1 to TRBJ1-5; the D gene is possibly TRBD1 (5 bases). Sequenced sample: blood. In DNA, the CDR3 is TGCGCCAGCAGCCCCCCCCCAGGGACCAGCAATCAGCCCCAGCATTTT. The encoded protein is CASSPPPGTSNQPQHF.